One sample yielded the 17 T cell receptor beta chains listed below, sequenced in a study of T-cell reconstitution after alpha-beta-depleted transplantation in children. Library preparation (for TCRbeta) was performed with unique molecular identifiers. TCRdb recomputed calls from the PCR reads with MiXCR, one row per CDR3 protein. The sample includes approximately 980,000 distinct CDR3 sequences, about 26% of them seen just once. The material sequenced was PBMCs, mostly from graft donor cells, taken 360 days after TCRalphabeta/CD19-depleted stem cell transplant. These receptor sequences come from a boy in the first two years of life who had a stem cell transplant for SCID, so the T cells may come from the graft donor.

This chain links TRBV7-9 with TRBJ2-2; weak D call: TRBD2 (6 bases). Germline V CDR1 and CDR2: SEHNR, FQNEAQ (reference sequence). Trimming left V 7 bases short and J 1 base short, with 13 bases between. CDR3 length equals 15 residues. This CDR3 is CASKRWEENTGELFF. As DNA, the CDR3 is TGTGCCAGCAAGAGGTGGGAGGAGAACACCGGGGAGCTGTTTTTT.

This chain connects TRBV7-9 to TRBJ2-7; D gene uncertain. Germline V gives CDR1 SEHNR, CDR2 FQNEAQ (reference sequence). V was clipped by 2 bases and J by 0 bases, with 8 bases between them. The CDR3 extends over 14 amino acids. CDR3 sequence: CASSLNPLSYEQYF. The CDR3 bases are TGTGCCAGCAGCTTAAACCCCCTCTCCTACGAGCAGTACTTC.

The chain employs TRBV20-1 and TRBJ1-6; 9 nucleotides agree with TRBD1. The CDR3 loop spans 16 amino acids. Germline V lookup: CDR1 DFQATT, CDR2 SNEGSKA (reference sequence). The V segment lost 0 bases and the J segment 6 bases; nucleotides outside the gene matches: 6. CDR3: CSARDFGQGINSPLHF. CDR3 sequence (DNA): TGCAGTGCTAGAGATTTCGGACAGGGGATTAATTCACCCCTCCACTTT.

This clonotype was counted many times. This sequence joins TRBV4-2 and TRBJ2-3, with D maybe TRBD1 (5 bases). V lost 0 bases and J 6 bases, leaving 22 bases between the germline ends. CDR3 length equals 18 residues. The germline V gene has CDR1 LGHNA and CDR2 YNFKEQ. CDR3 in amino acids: CASSQDPPTVRGVDTQYF. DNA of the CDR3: TGTGCCAGCAGCCAAGATCCCCCGACAGTACGTGGGGTGGATACGCAGTATTTT.

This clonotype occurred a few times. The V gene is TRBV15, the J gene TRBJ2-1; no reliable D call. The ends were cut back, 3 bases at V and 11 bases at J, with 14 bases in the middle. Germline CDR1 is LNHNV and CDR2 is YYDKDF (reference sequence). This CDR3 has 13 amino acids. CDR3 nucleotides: TGTGCCACCAGCAGGGGCTCTATTGAGAAGCAGTTCTTC. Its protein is CATSRGSIEKQFF. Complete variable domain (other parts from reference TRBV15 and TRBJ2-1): DAMVIQNPRYQVTQFGKPVTLSCSQTLNHNVMYWYQQKSSQAPKLLFHYYDKDFNNEADTPDNFQSRRPNTSFCFLDIRSPGLGDTAMYLCATSRGSIEKQFFGPGTRLTVL.

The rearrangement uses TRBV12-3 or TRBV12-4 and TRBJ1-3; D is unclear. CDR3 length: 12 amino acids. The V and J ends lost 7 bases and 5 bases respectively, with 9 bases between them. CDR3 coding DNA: TGTGCCAGCACCATGCAGAGAAACACCATATATTTT. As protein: CASTMQRNTIYF.

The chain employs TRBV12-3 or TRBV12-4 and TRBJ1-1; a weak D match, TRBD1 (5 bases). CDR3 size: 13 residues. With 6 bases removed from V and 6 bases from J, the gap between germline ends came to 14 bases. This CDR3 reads CASSHWGDAEAFF. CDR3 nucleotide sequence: TGTGCCAGCAGCCATTGGGGGGACGCTGAAGCTTTCTTT.

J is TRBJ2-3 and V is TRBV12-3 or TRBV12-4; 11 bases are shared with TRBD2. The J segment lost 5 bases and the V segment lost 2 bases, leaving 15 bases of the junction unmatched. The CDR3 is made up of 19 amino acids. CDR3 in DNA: TGTGCCAGCAGTTTACACGGGCCGACTAGCGGGGCTCCGGGAGATACGCAGTATTTT. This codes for CASSLHGPTSGAPGDTQYF.

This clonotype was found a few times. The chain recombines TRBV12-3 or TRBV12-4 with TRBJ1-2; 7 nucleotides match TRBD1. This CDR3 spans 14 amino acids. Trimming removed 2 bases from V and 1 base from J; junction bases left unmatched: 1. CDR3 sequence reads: CASSLTGVNYGYTF. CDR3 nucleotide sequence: TGTGCCAGCAGTTTAACAGGGGTTAACTATGGCTACACCTTC.

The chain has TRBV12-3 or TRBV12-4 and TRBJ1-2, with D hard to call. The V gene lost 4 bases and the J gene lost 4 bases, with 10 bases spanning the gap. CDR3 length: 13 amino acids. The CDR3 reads CASSSPRTYGYTF. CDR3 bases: TGTGCCAGCAGTTCCCCGCGAACCTATGGCTACACCTTC.

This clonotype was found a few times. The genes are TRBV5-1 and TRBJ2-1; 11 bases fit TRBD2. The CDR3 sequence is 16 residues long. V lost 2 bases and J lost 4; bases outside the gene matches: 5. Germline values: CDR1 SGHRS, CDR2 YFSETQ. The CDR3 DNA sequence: TGCGCCAGCAGCTTCACTAGCGGGGGAGAGTACAATGAGCAGTTCTTC. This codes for CASSFTSGGEYNEQFF.

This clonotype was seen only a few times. The CDR3 DNA reads TGTGCCATCAGGTCGGTGGGGGGGCGGGGCACTGAAGCTTTCTTT. Amino acid sequence: CAIRSVGGRGTEAFF. J is TRBJ1-1 and V is TRBV10-3, with D possibly matching TRBD1 (6 bases). The CDR3 has 15 residues. Per germline, CDR1 ENHRY and CDR2 SYGVKD. Between the trimmed V and J ends, which lost 6 bases and 4 bases, there was a span of 18 bases.

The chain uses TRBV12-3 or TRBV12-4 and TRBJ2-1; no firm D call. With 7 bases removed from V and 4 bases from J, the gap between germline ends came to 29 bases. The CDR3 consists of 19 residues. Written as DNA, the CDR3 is TGTGCCAGCACCTCGGACGGTTCTAGAATAGTAAGGAAATACAATGAGCAGTTCTTC. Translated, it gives CASTSDGSRIVRKYNEQFF.

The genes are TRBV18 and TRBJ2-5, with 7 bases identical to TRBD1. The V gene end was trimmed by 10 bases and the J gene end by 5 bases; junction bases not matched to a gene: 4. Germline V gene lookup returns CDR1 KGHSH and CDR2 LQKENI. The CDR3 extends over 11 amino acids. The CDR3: CATRQGETQYF. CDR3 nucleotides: TGTGCCACGCGACAGGGCGAGACCCAGTACTTC.

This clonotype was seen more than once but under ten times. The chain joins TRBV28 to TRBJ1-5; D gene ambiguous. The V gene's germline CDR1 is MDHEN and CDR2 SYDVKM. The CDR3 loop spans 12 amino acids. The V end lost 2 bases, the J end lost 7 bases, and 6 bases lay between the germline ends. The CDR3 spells CASSLAVQPQHF. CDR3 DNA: TGTGCCAGCAGTTTAGCCGTACAGCCCCAGCATTTT.

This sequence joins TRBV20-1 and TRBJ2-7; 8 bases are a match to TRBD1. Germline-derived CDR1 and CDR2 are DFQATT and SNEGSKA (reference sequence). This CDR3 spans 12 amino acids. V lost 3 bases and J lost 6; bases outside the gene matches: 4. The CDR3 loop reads CSASPTGGEQYF. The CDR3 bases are TGCAGTGCTAGTCCTACAGGGGGCGAGCAGTACTTC.

CDR3 bases: TGTGCCAGCAGCCAAGGGATCGGTGAGCAGTTCTTC. This sequence encodes CASSQGIGEQFF. This rearrangement joins TRBV3-1 to TRBJ2-1; D remains unclear. V was trimmed by 1 base and J by 9 bases, leaving 7 bases between them. CDR1 LGHDT and CDR2 YNNKEL come from the germline V gene (reference sequence). This CDR3 contains 12 residues.